The TCR beta chain described here comes from a study of shared clonotypes between healthy human individuals. The germline gives CDR1 MNHNY, CDR2 SVGAGI (reference sequence). V lost 4 bases and J 1 base, leaving 5 bases between the germline ends. The CDR3 is 13 residues long. The repertoire was sequenced with immunoSEQ multiplex PCR; TCRdb's copy has only in-frame clones and lacks some. The table has a few million clones, more than 80% seen once. The receptor was derived from a man between 18 and 35 years old in good health. Some clones in this sample may be carry-over from other donors' samples. V usage is TRBV6-6 and J usage is TRBJ2-1; D uncertain. What was sequenced was naive CD4+ T cells from PBMCs. Subset: CD45RA+ positively selected. CDR3: CASSSDSYNEQFF. In DNA form, the CDR3 reads TGTGCCAGCAGTTCCGATTCCTACAATGAGCAGTTCTTC.